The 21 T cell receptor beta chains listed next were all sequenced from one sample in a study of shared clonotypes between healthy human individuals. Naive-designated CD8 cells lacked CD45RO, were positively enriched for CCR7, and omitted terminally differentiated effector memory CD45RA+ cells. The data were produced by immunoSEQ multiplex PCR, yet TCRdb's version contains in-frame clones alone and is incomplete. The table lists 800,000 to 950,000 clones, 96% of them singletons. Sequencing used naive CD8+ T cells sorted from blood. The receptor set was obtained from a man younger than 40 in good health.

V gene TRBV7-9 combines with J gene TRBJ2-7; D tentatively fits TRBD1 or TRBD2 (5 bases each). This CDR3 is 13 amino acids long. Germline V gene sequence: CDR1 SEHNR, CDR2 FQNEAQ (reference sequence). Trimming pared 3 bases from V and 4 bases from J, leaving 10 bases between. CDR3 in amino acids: CASSFRDGYEQYF. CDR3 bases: TGTGCCAGCAGCTTCCGGGACGGTTACGAGCAGTACTTC.

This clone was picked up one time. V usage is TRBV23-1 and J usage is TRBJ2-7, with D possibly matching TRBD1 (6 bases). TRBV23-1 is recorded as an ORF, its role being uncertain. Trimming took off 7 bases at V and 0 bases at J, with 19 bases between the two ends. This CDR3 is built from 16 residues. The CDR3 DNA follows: TGCGCCAGCACCCAGGACAGACAATTCAGCTCCTACGAGCAGTACTTC. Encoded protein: CASTQDRQFSSYEQYF.

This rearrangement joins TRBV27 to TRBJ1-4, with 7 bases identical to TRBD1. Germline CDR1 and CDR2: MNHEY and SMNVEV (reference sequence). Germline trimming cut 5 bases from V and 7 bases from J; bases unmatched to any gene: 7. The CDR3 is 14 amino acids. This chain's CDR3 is CASSNPGQLEKLFF. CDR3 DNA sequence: TGTGCCAGCAGTAACCCGGGACAGCTTGAAAAACTGTTTTTT. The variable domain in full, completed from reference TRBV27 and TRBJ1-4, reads EAQVTQNPRYLITVTGKKLTVTCSQNMNHEYMSWYRQDPGLGLRQIYYSMNVEVTDKGDVPEGYKVSRKEKRNFPLILESPSPNQTSLYFCASSNPGQLEKLFFGSGTQLSVL.

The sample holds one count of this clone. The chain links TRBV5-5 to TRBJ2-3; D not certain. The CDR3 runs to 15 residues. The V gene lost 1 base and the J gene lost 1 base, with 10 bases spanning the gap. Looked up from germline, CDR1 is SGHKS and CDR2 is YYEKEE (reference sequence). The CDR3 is CASSLYPFGTDTQYF. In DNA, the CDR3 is TGTGCCAGCAGCTTGTACCCCTTCGGCACAGATACGCAGTATTTT. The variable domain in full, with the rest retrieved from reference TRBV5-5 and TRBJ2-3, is DAGVTQSPTHLIKTRGQQVTLRCSPISGHKSVSWYQQVLGQGPQFIFQYYEKEERGRGNFPDRFSARQFPNYSSELNVNALLLGDSALYLCASSLYPFGTDTQYFGPGTRLTVL.

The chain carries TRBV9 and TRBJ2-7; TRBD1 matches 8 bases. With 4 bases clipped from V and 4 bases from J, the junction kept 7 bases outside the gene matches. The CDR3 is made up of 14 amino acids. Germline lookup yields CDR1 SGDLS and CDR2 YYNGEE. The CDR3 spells CASSSSGTGYEQYF. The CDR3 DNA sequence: TGTGCCAGCAGCTCCTCCGGGACAGGTTACGAGCAGTACTTC. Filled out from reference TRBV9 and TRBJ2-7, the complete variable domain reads DSGVTQTPKHLITATGQRVTLRCSPRSGDLSVYWYQQSLDQGLQFLIQYYNGEERAKGNILERFSAQQFPDLHSELNLSSLELGDSALYFCASSSSGTGYEQYFGPGTRLTVT.

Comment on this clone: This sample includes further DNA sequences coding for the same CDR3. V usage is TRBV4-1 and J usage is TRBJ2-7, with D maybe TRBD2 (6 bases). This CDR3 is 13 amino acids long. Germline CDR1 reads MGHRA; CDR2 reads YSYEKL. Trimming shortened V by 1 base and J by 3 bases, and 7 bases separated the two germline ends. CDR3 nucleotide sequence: TGCGCCAGCAGCCAAGTCGGGGGCTACGAGCAGTACTTC. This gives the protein CASSQVGGYEQYF.

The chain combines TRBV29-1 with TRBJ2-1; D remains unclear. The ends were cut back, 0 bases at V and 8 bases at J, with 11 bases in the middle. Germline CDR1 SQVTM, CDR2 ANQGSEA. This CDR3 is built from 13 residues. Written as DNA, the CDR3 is TGCAGCGTTGAAGAGGGCTCTGGCGATGAGCAGTTCTTC. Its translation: CSVEEGSGDEQFF.

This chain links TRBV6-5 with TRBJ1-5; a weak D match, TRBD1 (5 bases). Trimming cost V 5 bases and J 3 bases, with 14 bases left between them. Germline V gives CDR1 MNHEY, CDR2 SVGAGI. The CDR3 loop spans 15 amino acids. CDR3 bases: TGTGCCAGCAGTCAGGGAAGGTGGGCCAATCAGCCCCAGCATTTT. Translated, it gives CASSQGRWANQPQHF.

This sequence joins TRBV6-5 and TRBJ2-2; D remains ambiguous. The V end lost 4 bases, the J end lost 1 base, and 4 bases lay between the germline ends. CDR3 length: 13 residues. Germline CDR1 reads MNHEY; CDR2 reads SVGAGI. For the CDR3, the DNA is TGTGCCAGCAGTTTAGGGAACACCGGGGAGCTGTTTTTT. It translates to CASSLGNTGELFF.

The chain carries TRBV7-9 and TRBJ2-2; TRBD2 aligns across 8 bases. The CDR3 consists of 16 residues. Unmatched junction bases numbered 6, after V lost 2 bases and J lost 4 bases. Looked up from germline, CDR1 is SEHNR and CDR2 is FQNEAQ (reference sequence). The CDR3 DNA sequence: TGTGCCAGCAGCTTACCGGGGGGGCAGGGCACCGGGGAGCTGTTTTTT. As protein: CASSLPGGQGTGELFF.

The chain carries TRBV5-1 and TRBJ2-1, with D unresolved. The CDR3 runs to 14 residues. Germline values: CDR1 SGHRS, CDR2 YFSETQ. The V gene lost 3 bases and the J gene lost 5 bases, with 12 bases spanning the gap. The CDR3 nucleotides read TGCGCCAGCAGCTGGCCTAGAAATAACAATGAGCAGTTCTTC. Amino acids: CASSWPRNNNEQFF.

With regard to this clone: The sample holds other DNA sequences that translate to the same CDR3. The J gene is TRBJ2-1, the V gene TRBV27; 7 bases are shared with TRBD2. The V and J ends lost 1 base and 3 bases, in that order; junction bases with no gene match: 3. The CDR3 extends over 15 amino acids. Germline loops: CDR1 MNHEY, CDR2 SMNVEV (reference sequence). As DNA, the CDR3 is TGTGCCAGCAGTTTATTAGCGGGTAACTACAATGAGCAGTTCTTC. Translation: CASSLLAGNYNEQFF.

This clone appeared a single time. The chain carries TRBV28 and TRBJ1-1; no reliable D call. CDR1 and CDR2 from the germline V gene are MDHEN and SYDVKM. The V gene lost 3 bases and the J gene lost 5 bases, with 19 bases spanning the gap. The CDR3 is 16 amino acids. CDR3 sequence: CASSFRGLSRYTEAFF. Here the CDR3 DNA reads TGTGCCAGCAGTTTTCGAGGACTTAGTAGGTATACTGAAGCTTTCTTT.

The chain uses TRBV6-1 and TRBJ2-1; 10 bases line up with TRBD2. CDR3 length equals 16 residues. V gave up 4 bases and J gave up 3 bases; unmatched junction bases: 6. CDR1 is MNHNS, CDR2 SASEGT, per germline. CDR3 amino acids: CASSGSLAGLYNEQFF. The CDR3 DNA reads TGTGCCAGCAGTGGCTCACTAGCGGGACTCTACAATGAGCAGTTCTTC.

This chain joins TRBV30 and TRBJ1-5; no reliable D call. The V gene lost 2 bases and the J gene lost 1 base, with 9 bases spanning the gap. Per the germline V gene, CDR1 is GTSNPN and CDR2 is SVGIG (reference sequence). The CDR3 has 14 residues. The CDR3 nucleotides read TGTGCCTGGAGTCTGGATAGGAGCAATCAGCCCCAGCATTTT. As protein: CAWSLDRSNQPQHF.

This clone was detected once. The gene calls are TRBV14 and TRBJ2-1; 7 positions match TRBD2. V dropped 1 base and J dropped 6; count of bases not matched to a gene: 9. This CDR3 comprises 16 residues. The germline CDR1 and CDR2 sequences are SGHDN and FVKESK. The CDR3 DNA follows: TGTGCCAGCAGCCAAGCTGGACTAGGATCCGGCAATGAGCAGTTCTTC. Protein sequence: CASSQAGLGSGNEQFF.

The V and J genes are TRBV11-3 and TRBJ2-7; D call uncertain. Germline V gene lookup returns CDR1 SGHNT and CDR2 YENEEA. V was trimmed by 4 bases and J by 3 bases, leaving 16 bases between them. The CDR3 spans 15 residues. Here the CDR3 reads CASSSSYEADYEQYF. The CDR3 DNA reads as TGTGCCAGCAGCTCCTCGTACGAAGCAGACTACGAGCAGTACTTC.

The CDR3 is CAILHRDRGGVGDTEAFF. DNA for the CDR3: TGTGCCATTCTCCATCGGGACAGGGGTGGTGTAGGGGACACTGAAGCTTTCTTT. The chain combines TRBV2 with TRBJ1-1; 10 nucleotides match TRBD1. V lost 10 bases, J lost 3 bases, and 20 bases stayed unmatched. This CDR3 has 18 residues. The germline V gene has CDR1 SNHLY and CDR2 FYNNEI.

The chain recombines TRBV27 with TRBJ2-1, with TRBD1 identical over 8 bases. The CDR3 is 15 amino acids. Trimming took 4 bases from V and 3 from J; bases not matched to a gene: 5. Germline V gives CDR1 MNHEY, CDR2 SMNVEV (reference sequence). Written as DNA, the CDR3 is TGTGCCAGCAGTTGGACAGGGTATTTCTACAATGAGCAGTTCTTC. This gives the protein CASSWTGYFYNEQFF.

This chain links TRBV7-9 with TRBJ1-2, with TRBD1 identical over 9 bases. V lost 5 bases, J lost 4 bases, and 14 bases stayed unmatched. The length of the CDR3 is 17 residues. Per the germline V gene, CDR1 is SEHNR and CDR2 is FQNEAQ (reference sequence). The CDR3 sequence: CASSEPGQGMYGYGYTF. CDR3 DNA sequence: TGTGCCAGCAGCGAACCGGGACAGGGAATGTACGGCTATGGCTACACCTTC.

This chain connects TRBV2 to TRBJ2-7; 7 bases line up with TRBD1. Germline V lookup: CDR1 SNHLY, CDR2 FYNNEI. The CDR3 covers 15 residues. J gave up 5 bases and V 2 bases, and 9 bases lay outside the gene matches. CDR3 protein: CASSETPGGLNEQYF. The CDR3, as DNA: TGTGCCAGCAGTGAAACTCCAGGGGGTCTTAACGAGCAGTACTTC.